This TCR beta chain is from a study of blood T cell repertoires in COVID-19. As for the study in general: The United States, Italy and Spain supplied acute and convalescent COVID-19 samples.

Participant-reported clinical history was the basis for cohort assignment. Each recovered donor of Cohort 3 presented with two negative PCRs, clearance, or symptom resolution. Per the original methods: Nucleated cell counts were estimated from reference gene primer amplification. Here immunoSEQ multiplex PCR was the method, and the copy in TCRdb shows in-frame clones only, minus some. That table gives V, J and clone size, and the DNA gave D and trimming. The sample contains 400,000 or so clones, 80% to 90% of which appear only once. Germline V lookup: CDR1 SGHDT, CDR2 YYEEEE. V was cut by 0 bases and J by 0 bases, with 10 bases left in between. The CDR3 consists of 15 residues.

The chain joins TRBV5-6 to TRBJ2-7; D is unclear. Sequences were obtained from PBMCs or T cells enriched from blood (not recorded which). The TCR comes from a young man who had recovered from COVID-19. This chain's CDR3 is CASSLDPVRSYEQYF. Written as DNA, the CDR3 is TGTGCCAGCAGCTTGGATCCCGTCCGCTCCTACGAGCAGTACTTC.